This is a list of T cell receptor beta chains from one sample in a study of CD8+ T cells in alopecia areata. Sequencing used immunoSEQ multiplex PCR; TCRdb keeps in-frame clones, though not all of them. The data contain about 260,000 clones, 45% to 70% of them seen just once; the ten biggest clones take up roughly 0.93%. The sequencing used CD4+ T cells sorted from blood, collected at roughly week 52, from a patient treated with tofacitinib. The receptors shown here come from a human donor with alopecia areata. CDR3s include the opening cysteine and the closing phenylalanine or tryptophan. A D gene is named only where the DNA matches it firmly. Size values are once, few and many counts, or a class for expanded clones, and some rows have none.

v_gene: TRBV7-2
abundance: few
d_gene: -
j_gene: TRBJ1-5
CDR3nt: TGTGCCAGCAGTTTACAGGTGGCGGAGCCCCAGCATTTT
CDR3aa: CASSLQVAEPQHF

v_gene: TRBV6-5
abundance: -
d_gene: -
j_gene: TRBJ1-6
CDR3nt: TGTGCCAGCTCCGGGTGGGGTCAACCCCTCCACTTT
CDR3aa: CASSGWGQPLHF

v_gene: TRBV10-2
abundance: many
d_gene: -
j_gene: TRBJ2-2
CDR3nt: TGCGCCAGCAGTGTTGCCGGGGAGCTGTTTTTT
CDR3aa: CASSVAGELFF

v_gene: TRBV5-1
abundance: -
d_gene: -
j_gene: TRBJ2-1
CDR3nt: TGCGCCAGCAGCTTCCGGGACGGATACAATGAGCAGTTCTTC
CDR3aa: CASSFRDGYNEQFF

v_gene: TRBV29-1
abundance: -
d_gene: -
j_gene: TRBJ1-2
CDR3nt: TGCAGCGTTCCCGACCGGGCCCACCCTACTTATGGCTACACCTTC
CDR3aa: CSVPDRAHPTYGYTF

v_gene: TRBV29-1
abundance: few
d_gene: -
j_gene: TRBJ1-1
CDR3nt: TGCAGCGTTGCGGGAACTGAAGCTTTCTTT
CDR3aa: CSVAGTEAFF

v_gene: TRBV29-1
abundance: -
d_gene: -
j_gene: TRBJ2-5
CDR3nt: TGCAGCGTCGTAGGGACATCCCAAGAGACCCAGTACTTC
CDR3aa: CSVVGTSQETQYF

v_gene: TRBV6-1
abundance: -
d_gene: TRBD1
j_gene: TRBJ1-2
CDR3nt: TGTGCCAGCAGTGGGGACAGGGGGTCGCGAGGCTACACCTTC
CDR3aa: CASSGDRGSRGYTF

v_gene: TRBV5-1
abundance: -
d_gene: -
j_gene: TRBJ2-5
CDR3nt: TGCGCCAGCAGCGACCCAAGCGGAGGGGACGAGACCCAGTACTTC
CDR3aa: CASSDPSGGDETQYF

v_gene: TRBV6-6
abundance: -
d_gene: -
j_gene: TRBJ2-3
CDR3nt: TGTGCCAGCAGCCTCCGGTCTGCCTCAACAGATACGCAGTATTTT
CDR3aa: CASSLRSASTDTQYF

v_gene: TRBV6-5
abundance: -
d_gene: TRBD1
j_gene: TRBJ2-1
CDR3nt: TGTGCCAGCAGTCGCCGGGACAGTGATCACAATGAGCAGTTCTTC
CDR3aa: CASSRRDSDHNEQFF

v_gene: TRBV7-8
abundance: -
d_gene: TRBD2
j_gene: TRBJ2-2
CDR3nt: TGTGCCAGCAGTATTAGCGGGGGCCTGGTCGGGGAGCTGTTTTTT
CDR3aa: CASSISGGLVGELFF